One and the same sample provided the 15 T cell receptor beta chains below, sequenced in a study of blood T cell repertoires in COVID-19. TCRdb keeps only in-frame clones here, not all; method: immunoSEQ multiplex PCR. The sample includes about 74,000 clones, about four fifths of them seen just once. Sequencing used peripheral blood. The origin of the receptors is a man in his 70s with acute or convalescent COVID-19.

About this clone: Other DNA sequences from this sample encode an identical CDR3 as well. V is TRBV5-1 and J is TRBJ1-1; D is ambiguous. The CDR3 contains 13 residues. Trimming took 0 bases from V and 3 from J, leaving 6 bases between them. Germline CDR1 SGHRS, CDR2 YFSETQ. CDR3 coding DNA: TGCGCCAGCAGCTTGGCCGGGGACACTGAAGCTTTCTTT. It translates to CASSLAGDTEAFF. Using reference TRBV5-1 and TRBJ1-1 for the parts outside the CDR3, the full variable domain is KAGVTQTPRYLIKTRGQQVTLSCSPISGHRSVSWYQQTPGQGLQFLFEYFSETQRNKGNFPGRFSGRQFSNSRSEMNVSTLELGDSALYLCASSLAGDTEAFFGQGTRLTVV.

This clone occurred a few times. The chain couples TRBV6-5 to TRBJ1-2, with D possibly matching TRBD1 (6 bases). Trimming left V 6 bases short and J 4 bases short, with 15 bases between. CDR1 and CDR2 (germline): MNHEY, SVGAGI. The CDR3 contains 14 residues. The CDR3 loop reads CASRRSDSSYGYTF. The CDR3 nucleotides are TGTGCCAGCAGGAGGTCGGACAGCAGCTATGGCTACACCTTC.

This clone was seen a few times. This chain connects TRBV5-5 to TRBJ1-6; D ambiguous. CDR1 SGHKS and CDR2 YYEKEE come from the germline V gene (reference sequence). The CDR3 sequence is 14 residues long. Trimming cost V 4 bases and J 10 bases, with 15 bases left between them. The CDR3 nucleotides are TGTGCCAGCAGCCCGAGGATTGTCGGGTCACCCCTCCACTTT. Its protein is CASSPRIVGSPLHF.

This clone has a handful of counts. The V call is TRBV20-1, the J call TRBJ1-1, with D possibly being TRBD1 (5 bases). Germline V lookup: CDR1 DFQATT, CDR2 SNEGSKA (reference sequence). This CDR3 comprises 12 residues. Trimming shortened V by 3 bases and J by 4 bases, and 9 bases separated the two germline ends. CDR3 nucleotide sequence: TGCAGTGCTAGTGAGCAGGGCACTGAAGCTTTCTTT. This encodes CSASEQGTEAFF.

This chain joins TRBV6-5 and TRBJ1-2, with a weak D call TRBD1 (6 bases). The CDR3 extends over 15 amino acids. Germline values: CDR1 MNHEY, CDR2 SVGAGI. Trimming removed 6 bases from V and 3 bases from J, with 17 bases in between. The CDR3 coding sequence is TGTGCCAGCAGCTCCGTCGGGGGGCGCCACTATGGCTACACCTTC. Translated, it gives CASSSVGGRHYGYTF.

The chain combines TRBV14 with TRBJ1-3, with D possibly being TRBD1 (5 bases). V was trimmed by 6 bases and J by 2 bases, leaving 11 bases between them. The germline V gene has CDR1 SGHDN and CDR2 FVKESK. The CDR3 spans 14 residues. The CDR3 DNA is TGTGCCAGCAGAAGGGGTCTGCCTGGAAACACCATATATTTT. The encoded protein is CASRRGLPGNTIYF.

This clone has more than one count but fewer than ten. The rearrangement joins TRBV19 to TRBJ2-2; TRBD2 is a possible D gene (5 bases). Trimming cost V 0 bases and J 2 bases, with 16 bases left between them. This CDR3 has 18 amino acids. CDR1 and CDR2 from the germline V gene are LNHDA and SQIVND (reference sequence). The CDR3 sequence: CASSIDLRRTSNTGELFF. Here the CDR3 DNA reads TGTGCCAGTAGTATAGATCTTAGAAGGACTTCAAACACCGGGGAGCTGTTTTTT.

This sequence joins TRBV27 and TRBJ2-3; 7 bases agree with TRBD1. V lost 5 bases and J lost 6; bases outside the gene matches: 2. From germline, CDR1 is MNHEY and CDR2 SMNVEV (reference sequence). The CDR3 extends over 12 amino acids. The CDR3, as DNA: TGTGCCAGCAGTGTACAGGGGGATACGCAGTATTTT. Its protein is CASSVQGDTQYF.

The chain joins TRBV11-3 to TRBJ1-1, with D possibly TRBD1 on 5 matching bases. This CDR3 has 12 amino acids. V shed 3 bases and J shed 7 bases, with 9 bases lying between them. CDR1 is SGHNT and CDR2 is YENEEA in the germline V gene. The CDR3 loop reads CASSFQGGEAFF. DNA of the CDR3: TGTGCCAGCAGCTTTCAGGGTGGTGAAGCTTTCTTT.

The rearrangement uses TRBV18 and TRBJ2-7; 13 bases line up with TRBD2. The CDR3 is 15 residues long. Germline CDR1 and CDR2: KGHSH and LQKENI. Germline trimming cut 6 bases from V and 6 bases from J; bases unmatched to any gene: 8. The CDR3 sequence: CASSPGLAGESEQYF. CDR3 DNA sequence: TGTGCCAGCTCTCCCGGACTAGCGGGAGAATCCGAGCAGTACTTC.

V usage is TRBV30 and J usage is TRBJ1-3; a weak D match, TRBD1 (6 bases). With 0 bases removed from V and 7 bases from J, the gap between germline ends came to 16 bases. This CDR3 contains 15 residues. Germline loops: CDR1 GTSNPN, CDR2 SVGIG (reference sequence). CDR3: CAWSVGQNPANTIYF. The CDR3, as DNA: TGTGCCTGGAGTGTAGGACAGAACCCGGCGAACACCATATATTTT.

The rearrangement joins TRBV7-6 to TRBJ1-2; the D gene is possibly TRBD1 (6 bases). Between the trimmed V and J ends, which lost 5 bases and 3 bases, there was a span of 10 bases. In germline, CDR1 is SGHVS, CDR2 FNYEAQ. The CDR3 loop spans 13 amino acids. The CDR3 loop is CASSQGLDYGYTF. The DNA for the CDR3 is TGTGCCAGCAGCCAGGGGTTAGACTATGGCTACACCTTC.

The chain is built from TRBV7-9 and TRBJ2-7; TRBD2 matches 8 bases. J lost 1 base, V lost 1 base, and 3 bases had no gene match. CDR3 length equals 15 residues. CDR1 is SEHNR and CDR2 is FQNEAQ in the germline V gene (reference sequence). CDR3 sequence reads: CASSLGAGGSYEQYF. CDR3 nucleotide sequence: TGTGCCAGCAGCTTAGGGGCGGGAGGTTCCTACGAGCAGTACTTC.

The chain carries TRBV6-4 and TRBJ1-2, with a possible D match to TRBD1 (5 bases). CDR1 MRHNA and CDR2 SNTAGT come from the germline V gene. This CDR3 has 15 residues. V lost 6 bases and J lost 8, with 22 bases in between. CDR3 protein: CASRRRDPGLGGYTF. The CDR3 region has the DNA TGTGCCAGCAGGAGGAGGGACCCCGGCCTGGGGGGCTACACCTTC.

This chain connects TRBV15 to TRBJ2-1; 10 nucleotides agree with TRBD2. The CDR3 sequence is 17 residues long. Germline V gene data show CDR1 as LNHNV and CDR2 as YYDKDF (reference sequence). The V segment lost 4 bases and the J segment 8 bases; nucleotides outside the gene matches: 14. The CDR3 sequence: CATSIPRGAGGRHEQFF. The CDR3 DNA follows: TGTGCCACCAGCATCCCCCGGGGAGCGGGAGGGCGTCATGAGCAGTTCTTC.